This TCR beta chain was sequenced in a study of graft-versus-host responses after intestinal transplantation. Study context: Every transplant recipient was induced with anti-thymocyte globulin, then maintained on tacrolimus and steroids for 2 to 4 years. Study observations and caveats: The marrow of recipients harbored GvH clones, and ileum or blood showed some of them first. High graft-versus-host to host-versus-graft clonal ratios were seen in allografts of patients with graft-donor T cell macrochimerism.

This table comes from immunoSEQ multiplex PCR, and its TCRdb copy is limited to in-frame clones, with some not included. The data hold approximately 130,000 clones, with around 94% observed a single time. CDR3 length: 14 residues. V lost 0 bases and J lost 7; bases outside the gene matches: 3. Germline V gene sequence: CDR1 SGHNT, CDR2 YYREEE (reference sequence). This clone was observed once. Its matching antigen is unknown. The J gene is TRBJ1-4, the V gene TRBV5-4, with TRBD1 matching over 7 bases. The sequence derives from a human donor who received an intestinal transplant. The sample consisted of unstimulated CD4+ T cells sorted from spleen or lymph node cells, taken before intestinal transplant. This CDR3 reads CASSLAGGAEKLFF. CDR3 nucleotides: TGTGCCAGCAGCTTGGCAGGGGGGGCTGAAAAACTGTTTTTT.